What follows is one TCR beta chain and its context. The antigen is unknown. The PCR ran on 60 Vbeta and 13 Jbeta primers. TCRdb's table, derived via immunoSEQ multiplex PCR, lists solely in-frame clones and lacks some. The table records about 110,000 clones, just under 80% of them present only once. This sample is drawn from a study of cytomegalovirus exposure and HLA in healthy donors. Study-level points and caveats: Fewer than 200 TCR beta chains were listed as cytomegalovirus-associated. Across donors, most TCRs were seen rarely, yet some public ones were widespread. The authors later linked a missense DCLRE1C variant to TCR beta V- and J-gene trimming.

Nominally healthy donors were sampled, though unrecorded immune exposures were likely. The germline gives CDR1 SEHNR, CDR2 FQNEAQ (reference sequence). V lost 6 bases, J lost 3 bases, and 5 bases stayed unmatched. CDR3 size: 15 residues. This chain links TRBV7-9 with TRBJ2-7, with 13 bases aligning to TRBD2. This clonotype was obtained from a man between 25 and 39 years old in good health and CMV-seronegative. Sequencing used PBMCs. CDR3 in DNA: TGTGCCAGCAGTTCTAGGACTAGCGGGGGCTACGAGCAGTACTTC. The encoded protein is CASSSRTSGGYEQYF.